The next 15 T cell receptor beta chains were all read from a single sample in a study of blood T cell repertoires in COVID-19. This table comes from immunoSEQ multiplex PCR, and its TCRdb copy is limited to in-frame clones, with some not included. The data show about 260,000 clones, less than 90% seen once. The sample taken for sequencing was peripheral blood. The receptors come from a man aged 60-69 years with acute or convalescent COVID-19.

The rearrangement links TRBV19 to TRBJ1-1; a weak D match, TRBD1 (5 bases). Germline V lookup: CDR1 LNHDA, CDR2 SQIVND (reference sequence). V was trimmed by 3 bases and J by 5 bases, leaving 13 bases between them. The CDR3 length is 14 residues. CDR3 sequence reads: CASSMAGGGTEAFF. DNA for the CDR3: TGTGCCAGTAGTATGGCAGGCGGGGGGACTGAAGCTTTCTTT.

The CDR3 loop is CASSQEDRGYEQYF. In nucleotides, the CDR3 is TGCGCCAGCAGCCAAGAGGACAGGGGCTACGAGCAGTACTTC. The chain recombines TRBV4-1 with TRBJ2-7, with TRBD1 identical over 9 bases. This CDR3 contains 14 residues. Germline loops: CDR1 MGHRA, CDR2 YSYEKL. The ends lost 0 bases at V and 3 bases at J; junction bases unmatched: 0.

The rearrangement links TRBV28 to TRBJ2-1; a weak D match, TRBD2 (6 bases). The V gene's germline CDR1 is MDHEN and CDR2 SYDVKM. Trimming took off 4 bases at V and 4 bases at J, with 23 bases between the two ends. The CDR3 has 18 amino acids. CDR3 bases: TGTGCCAGCAGTTCCCGATGGGGCGTCAGCGGGCGTTACAATGAGCAGTTCTTC. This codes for CASSSRWGVSGRYNEQFF.

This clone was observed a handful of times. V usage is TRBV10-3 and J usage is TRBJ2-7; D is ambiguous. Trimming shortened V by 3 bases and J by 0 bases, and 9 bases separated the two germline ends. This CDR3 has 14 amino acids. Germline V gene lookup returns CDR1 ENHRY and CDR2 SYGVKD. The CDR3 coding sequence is TGTGCCATCAGTGACCTTAGCTACTCCTACGAGCAGTACTTC. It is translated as CAISDLSYSYEQYF.

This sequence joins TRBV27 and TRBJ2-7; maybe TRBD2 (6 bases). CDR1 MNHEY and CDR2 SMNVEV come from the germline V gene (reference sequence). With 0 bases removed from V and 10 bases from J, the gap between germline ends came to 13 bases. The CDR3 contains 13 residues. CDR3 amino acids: CASSLSSGATQYF. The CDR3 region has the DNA TGTGCCAGCAGTTTATCATCGGGAGCCACCCAGTACTTC.

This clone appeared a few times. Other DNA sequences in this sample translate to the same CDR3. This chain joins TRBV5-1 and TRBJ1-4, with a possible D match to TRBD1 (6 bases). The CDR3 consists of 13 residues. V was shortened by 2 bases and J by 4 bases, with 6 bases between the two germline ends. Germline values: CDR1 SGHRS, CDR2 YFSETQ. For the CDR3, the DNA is TGCGCCAGCAGCTTAGGGGGTAATGAAAAACTGTTTTTT. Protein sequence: CASSLGGNEKLFF.

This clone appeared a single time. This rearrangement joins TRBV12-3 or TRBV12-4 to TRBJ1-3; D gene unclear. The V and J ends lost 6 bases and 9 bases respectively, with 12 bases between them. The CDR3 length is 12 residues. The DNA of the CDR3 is TGTGCCAGCAGCTCCCGTCTTAGCACCATATATTTT. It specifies CASSSRLSTIYF.

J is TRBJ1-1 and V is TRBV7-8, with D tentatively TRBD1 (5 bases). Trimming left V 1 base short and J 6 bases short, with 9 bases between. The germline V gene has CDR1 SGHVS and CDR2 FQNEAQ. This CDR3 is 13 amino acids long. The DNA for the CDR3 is TGTGCCAGCAGCTTAGTGCGGGGCGCTGAAGCTTTCTTT. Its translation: CASSLVRGAEAFF.

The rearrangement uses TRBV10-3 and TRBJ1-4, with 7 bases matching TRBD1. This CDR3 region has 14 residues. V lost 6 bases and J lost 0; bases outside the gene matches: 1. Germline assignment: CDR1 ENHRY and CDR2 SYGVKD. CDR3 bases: TGTGCCATCAGAGGGACAGCAACTAATGAAAAACTGTTTTTT. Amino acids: CAIRGTATNEKLFF.

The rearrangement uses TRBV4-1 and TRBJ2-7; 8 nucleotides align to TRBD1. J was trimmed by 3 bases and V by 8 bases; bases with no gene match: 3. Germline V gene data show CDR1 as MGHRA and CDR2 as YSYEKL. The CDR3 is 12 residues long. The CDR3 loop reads CASGQGGYEQYF. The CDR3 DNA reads TGCGCCAGCGGACAGGGAGGCTACGAGCAGTACTTC.

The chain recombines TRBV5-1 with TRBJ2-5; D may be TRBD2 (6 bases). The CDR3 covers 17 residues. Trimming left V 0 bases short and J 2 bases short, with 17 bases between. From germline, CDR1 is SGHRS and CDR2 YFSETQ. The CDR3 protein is CASSLAWGRGGQETQYF. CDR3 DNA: TGCGCCAGCAGCTTGGCGTGGGGTCGTGGGGGGCAAGAGACCCAGTACTTC.

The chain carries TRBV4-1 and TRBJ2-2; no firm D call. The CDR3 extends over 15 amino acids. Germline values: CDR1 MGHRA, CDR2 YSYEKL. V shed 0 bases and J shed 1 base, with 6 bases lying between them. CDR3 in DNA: TGCGCCAGCAGCCAAGAAACAGTGAACACCGGGGAGCTGTTTTTT. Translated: CASSQETVNTGELFF.

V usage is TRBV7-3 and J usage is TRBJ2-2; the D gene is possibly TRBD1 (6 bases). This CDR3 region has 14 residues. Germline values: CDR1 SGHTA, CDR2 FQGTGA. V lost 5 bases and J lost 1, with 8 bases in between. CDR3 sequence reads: CASSRTVNTGELFF. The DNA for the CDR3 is TGTGCCAGCAGCCGGACAGTGAACACCGGGGAGCTGTTTTTT.

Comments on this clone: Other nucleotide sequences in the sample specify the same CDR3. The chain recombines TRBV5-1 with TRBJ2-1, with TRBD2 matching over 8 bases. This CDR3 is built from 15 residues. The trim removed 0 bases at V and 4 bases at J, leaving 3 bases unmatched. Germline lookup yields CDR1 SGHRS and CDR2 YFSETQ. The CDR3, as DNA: TGCGCCAGCAGCTTGGGTACTAGCGGATACAATGAGCAGTTCTTC. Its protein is CASSLGTSGYNEQFF.

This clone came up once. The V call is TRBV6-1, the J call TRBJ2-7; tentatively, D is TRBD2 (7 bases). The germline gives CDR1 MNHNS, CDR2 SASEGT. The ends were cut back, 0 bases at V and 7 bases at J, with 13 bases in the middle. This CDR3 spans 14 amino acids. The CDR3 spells CASSEAGGPREQYF. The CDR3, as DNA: TGTGCCAGCAGTGAAGCGGGGGGGCCCCGGGAGCAGTACTTC.